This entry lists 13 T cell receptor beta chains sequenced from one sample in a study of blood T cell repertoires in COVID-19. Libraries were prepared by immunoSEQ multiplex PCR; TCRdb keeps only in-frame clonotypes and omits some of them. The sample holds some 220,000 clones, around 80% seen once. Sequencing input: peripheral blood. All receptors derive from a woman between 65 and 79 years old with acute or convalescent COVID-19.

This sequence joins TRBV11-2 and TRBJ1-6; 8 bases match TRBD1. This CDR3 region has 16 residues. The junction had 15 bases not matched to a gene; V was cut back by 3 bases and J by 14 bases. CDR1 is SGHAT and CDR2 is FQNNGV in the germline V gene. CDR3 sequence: CASSFNQGAAISTLHF. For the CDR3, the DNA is TGTGCCAGCAGCTTCAATCAGGGGGCGGCGATTAGCACCCTCCACTTT.

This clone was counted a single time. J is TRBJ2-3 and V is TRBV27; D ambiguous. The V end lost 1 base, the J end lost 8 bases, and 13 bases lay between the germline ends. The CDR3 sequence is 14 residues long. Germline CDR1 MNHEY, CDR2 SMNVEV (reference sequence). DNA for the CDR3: TGTGCCAGCAGTTTATTCCGACCCCCGGGTACGCAGTATTTT. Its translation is CASSLFRPPGTQYF.

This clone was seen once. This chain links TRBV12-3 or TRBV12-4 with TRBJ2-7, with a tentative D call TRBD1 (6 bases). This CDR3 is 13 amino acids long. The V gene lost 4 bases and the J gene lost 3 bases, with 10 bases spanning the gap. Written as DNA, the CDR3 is TGTGCCAGCAGTTGGACAGTGAACTACGAGCAGTACTTC. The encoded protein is CASSWTVNYEQYF.

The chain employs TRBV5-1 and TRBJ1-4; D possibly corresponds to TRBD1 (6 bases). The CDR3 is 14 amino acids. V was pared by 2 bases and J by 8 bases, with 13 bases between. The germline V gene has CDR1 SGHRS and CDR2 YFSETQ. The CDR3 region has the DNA TGCGCCAGCAGCTTACAGGGCTCGGACGAAAAACTGTTTTTT. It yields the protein CASSLQGSDEKLFF. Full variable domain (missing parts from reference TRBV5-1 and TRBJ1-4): KAGVTQTPRYLIKTRGQQVTLSCSPISGHRSVSWYQQTPGQGLQFLFEYFSETQRNKGNFPGRFSGRQFSNSRSEMNVSTLELGDSALYLCASSLQGSDEKLFFGSGTQLSVL.

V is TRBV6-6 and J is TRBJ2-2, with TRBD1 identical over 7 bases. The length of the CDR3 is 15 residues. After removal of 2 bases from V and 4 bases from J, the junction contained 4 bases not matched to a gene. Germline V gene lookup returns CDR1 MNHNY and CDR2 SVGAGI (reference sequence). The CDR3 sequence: CASSYRGRSTGELFF. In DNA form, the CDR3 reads TGTGCCAGCAGTTACAGGGGGCGCAGCACCGGGGAGCTGTTTTTT.

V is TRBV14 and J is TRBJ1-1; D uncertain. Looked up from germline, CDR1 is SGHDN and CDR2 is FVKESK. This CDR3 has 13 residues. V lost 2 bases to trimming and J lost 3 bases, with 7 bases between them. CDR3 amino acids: CASSQQFYTEAFF. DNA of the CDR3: TGTGCCAGCAGCCAACAGTTTTACACTGAAGCTTTCTTT.

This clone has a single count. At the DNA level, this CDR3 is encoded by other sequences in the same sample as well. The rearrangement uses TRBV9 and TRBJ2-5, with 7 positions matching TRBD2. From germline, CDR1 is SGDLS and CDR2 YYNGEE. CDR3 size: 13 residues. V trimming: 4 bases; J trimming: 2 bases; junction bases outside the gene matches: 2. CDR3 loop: CASSPGGQETQYF. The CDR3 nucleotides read TGTGCCAGCAGCCCGGGGGGACAAGAGACCCAGTACTTC.

CDR3 protein: CASSAATGTGSSYNEQFF. In DNA form, the CDR3 reads TGTGCCAGCAGCGCAGCCACCGGTACAGGTAGCTCCTACAATGAGCAGTTCTTC. The rearrangement uses TRBV9 and TRBJ2-1; D perhaps matches TRBD1 (5 bases). V was pared by 3 bases and J by 0 bases, with 19 bases between. The CDR3 is made up of 18 amino acids. The germline gives CDR1 SGDLS, CDR2 YYNGEE.

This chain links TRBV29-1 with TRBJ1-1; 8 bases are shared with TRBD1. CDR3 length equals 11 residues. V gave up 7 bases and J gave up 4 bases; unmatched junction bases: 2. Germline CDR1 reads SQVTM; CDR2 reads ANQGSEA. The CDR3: CSGDRGTEAFF. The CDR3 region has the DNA TGCAGCGGAGACAGGGGCACTGAAGCTTTCTTT.

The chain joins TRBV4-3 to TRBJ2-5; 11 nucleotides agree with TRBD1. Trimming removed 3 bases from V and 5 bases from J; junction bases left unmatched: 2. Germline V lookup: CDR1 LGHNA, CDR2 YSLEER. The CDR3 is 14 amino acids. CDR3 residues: CASSQGQGGETQYF. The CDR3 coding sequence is TGCGCCAGCAGCCAGGGACAGGGGGGGGAGACCCAGTACTTC.

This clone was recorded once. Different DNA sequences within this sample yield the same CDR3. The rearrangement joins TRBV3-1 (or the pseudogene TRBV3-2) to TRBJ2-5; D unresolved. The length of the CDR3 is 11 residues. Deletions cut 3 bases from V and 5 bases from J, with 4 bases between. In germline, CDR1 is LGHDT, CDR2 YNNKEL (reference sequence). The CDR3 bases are TGTGCCAGCAGCCAGGCCGAGACCCAGTACTTC. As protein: CASSQAETQYF.

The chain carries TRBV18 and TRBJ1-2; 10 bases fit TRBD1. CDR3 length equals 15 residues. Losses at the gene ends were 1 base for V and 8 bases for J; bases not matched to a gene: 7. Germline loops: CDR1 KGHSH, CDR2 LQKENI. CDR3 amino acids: CASSPRAPGQGGYTF. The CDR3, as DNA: TGTGCCAGCTCACCACGCGCCCCGGGACAGGGGGGCTACACCTTC.

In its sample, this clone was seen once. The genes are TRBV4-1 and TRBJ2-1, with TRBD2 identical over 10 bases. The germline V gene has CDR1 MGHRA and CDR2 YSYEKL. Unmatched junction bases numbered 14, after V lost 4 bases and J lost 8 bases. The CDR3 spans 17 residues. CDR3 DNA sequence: TGCGCCAGCAGCCGTCGCGGGGCAAGCGGGGGGGCCGATGAGCAGTTCTTC. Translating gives CASSRRGASGGADEQFF.